Listed below are T cell receptor beta chains from one sample, sequenced in a study of cytomegalovirus exposure and HLA in healthy donors. Some clones are missing from TCRdb's copy, which holds only in-frame ones; the method was immunoSEQ multiplex PCR. The table has about 91,000 clones, roughly 60% seen once. The specimen was PBMCs. The receptors stem from a human donor in good health. CDR3s leave out the opening cysteine and the closing phenylalanine or tryptophan.

TRBV9,TRBJ1-2,ASSGTGGPYGYT
TRBV6-6,TRBJ1-2,ASSYRQGSLDGYT
TRBV11-3,TRBJ2-7,ASSLQGPSSYEQY
TRBV5-1,TRBJ1-6,ASSAGQGHSPLH
TRBV11-3,TRBJ2-3,ASSLDTGGVRTDTQY
TRBV18,TRBJ1-1,ASSPLTEAF
TRBV5-4,TRBJ2-2,ASSQEGVRELF
TRBV6-6,TRBJ1-5,ASSYGGGGYNQPQH
TRBV6-5,TRBJ2-7,ASSRTSAAEQY
TRBV10-1,TRBJ2-1,ASSSQRGYNEQF
TRBV4-3,TRBJ2-1,ASSQEVRFNEQF
TRBV6-5,TRBJ1-1,ASSYYSGARRTEAF
TRBV6-5,TRBJ2-7,ASSYKAWEGYEQY
TRBV5-4,TRBJ2-1,ASSSVAGGPYNEQF
TRBV2,TRBJ2-5,ASRTSPWGAQY
TRBV19,TRBJ2-1,ASSGTHNEQF
TRBV4-1,TRBJ2-6,ASSQDARDRGFWANVLT
TRBV5-1,TRBJ2-3,ASSLDSGGATDTQY
TRBV6-5,TRBJ1-5,ASRHLNQPQH
TRBV4-1,TRBJ2-3,ASSQEWTSGGTDTQY
TRBV5-1,TRBJ1-6,ASRPTSGNSPLH
TRBV7-9,TRBJ1-4,ASSLRGADEKLF
TRBV2,TRBJ1-1,ASRDRGFIAF
TRBV7-2,TRBJ1-6,ASSFGTGGWSYNSPLH
TRBV18,TRBJ2-4,ASSPATGTGGNIQY
TRBV7-3,TRBJ1-2,ASSLQGNYGYT
TRBV5-7,TRBJ2-7,ASSLSGGAYEQY
TRBV4-1,TRBJ2-2,ASSLAASGGEFTGELF
TRBV4-3,TRBJ2-3,ASSHREGSTDTQY
TRBV5-4,TRBJ2-1,ASSVQGLAGANEQF
TRBV19,TRBJ2-3,ASSLASGGADTQY
TRBV11-2,TRBJ2-3,ASSLGRLDTQY
TRBV19,TRBJ1-2,ASSIDLSVGADYGYT
TRBV4-3,TRBJ2-5,ASSQDGGGTGEETQY
TRBV27,TRBJ2-7,ASSRAGQGTYEQY
TRBV5-1,TRBJ1-2,ASSDGTGNYGYT
TRBV6-1,TRBJ1-1,ASSEGRVGNTEAF
TRBV19,TRBJ2-5,ASRLRGQETQY
TRBV18,TRBJ2-3,ASGQGGSDTQY
TRBV5-1,TRBJ2-5,ASSLAWAGEPQETQY
TRBV27,TRBJ2-7,ASSFLTGGKGLYEQY
TRBV7-9,TRBJ1-1,ASSPRLRQGLNTEAF
TRBV4-3,TRBJ2-7,ASSQVGGGGGEQY
TRBV10-3,TRBJ2-5,AISGGGPAETQY
TRBV13,TRBJ2-1,ASSLDTLLGQSDNEQF
TRBV4-3,TRBJ2-2,ASSQDTSTGELF
TRBV11-2,TRBJ2-3,ASSQPGPRGDTQY
TRBV19,TRBJ2-3,ASSIGGLKDTQY
TRBV5-1,TRBJ1-2,ASSLDANSLGHT
TRBV2,TRBJ2-7,ASHRGPTDEQY
TRBV11-1,TRBJ1-1,ASSILRGMNTEAF
TRBV4-2,TRBJ1-4,ASSPHGAAGGEKLF
TRBV12-5,TRBJ1-1,ASGVNRGRTEAF
TRBV5-4,TRBJ2-4,ASSPGQSVLNIQY
TRBV11-3,TRBJ2-5,ASSPPGNGRQETQY